The sample holds a few counts of the clone carrying this T cell receptor (beta chain). The antigen remains unidentified. These data belong to a study of CD8+ T cells in alopecia areata. Study background: For 6 to 18 months, tofacitinib was taken, and 6 months off drug followed. Overall study results and limits: There were also resident alphabeta T cells of normal skin sequenced in scalp samples.

Treatment denoted: oral pan-JAK inhibitor, 5-10 mg twice daily. Once RNA had been extracted, it was reverse transcribed into cDNA to act as the sequencing template. Profiled with immunoSEQ multiplex PCR; TCRdb holds only in-frame clones, not every one. Of approximately 43,000 clones listed, about two thirds were seen once; the top ten hold about 20%. CDR1 is LNHDA and CDR2 is SQIVND in the germline V gene (reference sequence). Trimming left V 6 bases short and J 1 base short, with 12 bases between. The CDR3 sequence is 14 residues long. The chain uses TRBV19 and TRBJ1-1; D perhaps matches TRBD1 (5 bases). The sequencing here drew on CD8+ T cells sorted from blood, taken at week 4, from a patient treated with tofacitinib. The receptor was isolated from a human donor with alopecia areata. The CDR3 bases are TGTGCCAGTAGACACCCGACAGCGAACACTGAAGCTTTCTTT. Its translation: CASRHPTANTEAFF.